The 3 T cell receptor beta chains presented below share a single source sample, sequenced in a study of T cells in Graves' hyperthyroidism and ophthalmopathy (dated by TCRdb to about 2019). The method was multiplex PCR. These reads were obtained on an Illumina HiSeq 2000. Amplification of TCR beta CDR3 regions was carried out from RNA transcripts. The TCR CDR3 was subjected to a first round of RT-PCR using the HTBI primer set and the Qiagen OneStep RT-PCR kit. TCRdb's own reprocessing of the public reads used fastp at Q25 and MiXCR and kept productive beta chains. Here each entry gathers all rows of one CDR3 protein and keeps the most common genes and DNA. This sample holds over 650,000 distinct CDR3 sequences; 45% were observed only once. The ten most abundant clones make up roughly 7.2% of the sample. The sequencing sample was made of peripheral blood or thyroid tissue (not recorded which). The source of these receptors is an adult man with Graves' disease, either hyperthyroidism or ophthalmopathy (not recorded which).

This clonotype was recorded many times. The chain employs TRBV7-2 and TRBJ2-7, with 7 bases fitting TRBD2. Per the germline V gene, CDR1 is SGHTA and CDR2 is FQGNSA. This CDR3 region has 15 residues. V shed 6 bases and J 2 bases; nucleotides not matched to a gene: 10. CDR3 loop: CASRTGRADTYEQYF. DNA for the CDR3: TGTGCCAGCAGGACGGGGAGGGCGGACACCTACGAGCAGTACTTC.

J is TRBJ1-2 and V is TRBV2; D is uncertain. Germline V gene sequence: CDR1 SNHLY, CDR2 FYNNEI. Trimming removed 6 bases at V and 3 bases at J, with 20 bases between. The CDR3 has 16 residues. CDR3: CASSLRGLGEHYGYTF. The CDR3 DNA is TGTGCCAGCAGCTTAAGAGGCCTTGGGGAGCACTATGGCTACACCTTC.

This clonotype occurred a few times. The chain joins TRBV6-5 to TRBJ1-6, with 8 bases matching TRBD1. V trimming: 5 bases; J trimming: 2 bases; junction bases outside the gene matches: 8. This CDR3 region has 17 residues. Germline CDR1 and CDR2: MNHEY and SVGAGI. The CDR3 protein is CASSGETGGTYNSPLHF. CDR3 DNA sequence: TGTGCCAGCAGTGGCGAAACAGGGGGAACCTATAATTCACCCCTCCACTTT.